The 32 T cell receptor beta chains below were found in one sample sequenced in a study of blood T cells in healthy people across ages. A J-beta primer mix and a sample-barcoded 5' primer were used in a second PCR of roughly 6 to 11 cycles. TCRdb itself ran the 5' RACE reads through MiXCR, one entry per CDR3 protein. This sample has hundreds of thousands of distinct CDR3 sequences; more than 45% occur once, and the top ten carry roughly 20%. Sequenced input: blood. These receptors all come from a man aged 25-40 years in good health.

CDR3: CASSLRDETINEQFF. The CDR3 DNA reads as TGTGCCAGCAGCTTAAGGGACGAGACTATCAATGAGCAGTTCTTC. This chain joins TRBV7-2 and TRBJ2-1; D assignment may be TRBD1 or TRBD2 (5 bases each). The length of the CDR3 is 15 residues. The V and J ends lost 2 bases and 6 bases respectively, with 14 bases between them. Germline V gives CDR1 SGHTA, CDR2 FQGNSA.

The rearrangement uses TRBV29-1 and TRBJ2-7; D is perhaps TRBD1 (5 bases). This CDR3 is 13 amino acids long. The germline V gene has CDR1 SQVTM and CDR2 ANQGSEA. Trimming shortened V by 4 bases and J by 0 bases, and 10 bases separated the two germline ends. CDR3 DNA sequence: TGCAGCGTTGCTCGCAGGGCCTCCTACGAGCAGTACTTC. Translating it yields CSVARRASYEQYF.

This clonotype has just a few counts. The CDR3 DNA reads as TGTGCCAGCAGCTTAGTCGGGCAGGGCACTGAAGCTTTCTTT. It yields the protein CASSLVGQGTEAFF. The chain couples TRBV7-2 to TRBJ1-1; the D gene is possibly TRBD1 (5 bases). V lost 1 base and J lost 4, with 10 bases in between. The CDR3 has 14 amino acids. Germline CDR1 reads SGHTA; CDR2 reads FQGNSA.

V and J are TRBV28 and TRBJ1-2, with D unclear. This CDR3 is built from 14 residues. CDR1 MDHEN and CDR2 SYDVKM come from the germline V gene. V gave up 6 bases and J gave up 8 bases, with 19 bases separating them. The chain's CDR3 is CASSRINGLEGYTF. The CDR3 DNA follows: TGTGCCAGCAGCCGAATAAACGGCCTGGAGGGCTACACCTTC.

This clonotype was recorded many times. V gene TRBV3-1 combines with J gene TRBJ2-7; D tentatively reads TRBD1 or TRBD2 (5 bases each). Germline assignment: CDR1 LGHDT and CDR2 YNNKEL (reference sequence). The CDR3 runs to 14 residues. V was pared by 4 bases and J by 2 bases, with 12 bases between. The DNA for the CDR3 is TGTGCCAGCAGCCCTACGGGGACCACCTACGAGCAGTACTTC. Translation gives CASSPTGTTYEQYF.

A word on this clonotype: Germline is not matched at one junction end, which may reflect a read error. This chain uses TRBV5-6 with TRBJ1-4; 11 bases line up with TRBD1. The CDR3 sequence is 16 residues long. The germline CDR1 and CDR2 sequences are SGHDT and YYEEEE. CDR3 in DNA: TGTGCCAGCAGCTTCACGGACAGGGGGCTTCGTGAAAGACTGTTTTTT. It translates to CASSFTDRGLRERLFF.

The gene calls are TRBV12-3 or TRBV12-4 and TRBJ1-2, with D possibly matching TRBD1 (6 bases). The CDR3 has 15 amino acids. Trimming removed 4 bases from V and 8 bases from J, with 20 bases in between. This CDR3 reads CASSSSPRGARGYTF. As DNA, the CDR3 is TGTGCCAGCAGTTCGTCTCCGCGGGGGGCCCGAGGCTACACCTTC.

In its sample, this clonotype was seen once. The V gene is TRBV6-6, the J gene TRBJ1-1; TRBD1 agrees at 8 bases. After removal of 5 bases from V and 1 base from J, the junction contained 6 bases not matched to a gene. This CDR3 has 15 residues. Germline values: CDR1 MNHNY, CDR2 SVGAGI (reference sequence). CDR3 DNA: TGTGCCAGCAGTCCGCTCGGACAGGGGAACACTGAAGCTTTCTTT. It yields the protein CASSPLGQGNTEAFF.

V and J are TRBV29-1 and TRBJ2-3; 10 bases agree with TRBD1. Germline V CDR1 and CDR2: SQVTM, ANQGSEA. With 7 bases clipped from V and 1 base from J, the junction kept 5 bases outside the gene matches. There are 14 residues in the CDR3. The CDR3: CSGRQGAGTDTQYF. The CDR3 DNA sequence: TGCAGCGGTCGACAGGGGGCCGGCACAGATACGCAGTATTTT.

This chain joins TRBV27 and TRBJ2-4; D remains unclear. Trimming stripped 4 bases from V and 4 bases from J, with 5 bases between. This CDR3 is 12 amino acids long. CDR1 and CDR2 from the germline V gene are MNHEY and SMNVEV (reference sequence). DNA of the CDR3: TGTGCCAGCAGTTCCTTTAAAAACATTCAGTACTTC. It codes for CASSSFKNIQYF.

This clonotype was recorded at least ten times. The J gene is TRBJ2-5, the V gene TRBV20-1, with no clear D. This CDR3 is 14 amino acids long. The germline V gene encodes CDR1 DFQATT and CDR2 SNEGSKA (reference sequence). The V gene lost 6 bases and the J gene lost 2 bases, with 16 bases spanning the gap. CDR3 DNA: TGCAGTGCCCCAAGGGTGGGGAATCAAGAGACCCAGTACTTC. It specifies CSAPRVGNQETQYF.

The sample holds one count of this clonotype. This sequence joins TRBV30 and TRBJ2-1, with TRBD2 matching over 11 bases. This CDR3 is 13 amino acids long. Per the germline V gene, CDR1 is GTSNPN and CDR2 is SVGIG (reference sequence). J lost 7 bases, V lost 8 bases, and 7 bases had no gene match. CDR3 coding DNA: TGTGCCCATACTAGCGGGAGAGGTAATGAGCAGTTCTTC. The encoded protein is CAHTSGRGNEQFF. Variable domain in full (rest from reference TRBV30 and TRBJ2-1): SQTIHQWPATLVQPVGSPLSLECTVEGTSNPNLYWYRQAAGRGLQLLFYSVGIGQISSEVPQNLSASRPQDRQFILSSKKLLLSDSGFYLCAHTSGRGNEQFFGPGTRLTVL.

This chain's CDR3 is CASSLVGSYNEQYF. CDR3 nucleotide sequence: TGTGCCAGCAGCTTAGTCGGGTCCTACAATGAGCAGTACTTC. The genes are TRBV7-2 and TRBJ2-5; no definite D call. The V gene's germline CDR1 is SGHTA and CDR2 FQGNSA. Trimming left V 1 base short and J 11 bases short, with 17 bases between. The CDR3 has 14 residues.

This clonotype was observed a few times. V gene TRBV12-3 or TRBV12-4 combines with J gene TRBJ2-7; weak D call: TRBD1 (7 bases). CDR3 length equals 15 residues. Trimming pared 6 bases from V and 6 bases from J, leaving 21 bases between. In DNA, the CDR3 is TGTGCCAGCAGCCGCAGACAGGGAGGTGTTAGCGAGCAGTACTTC. This gives the protein CASSRRQGGVSEQYF.

This chain's CDR3 is CSARSEGYSSYNEQFF. The CDR3 DNA reads TGCAGTGCTAGATCCGAGGGCTATAGCTCCTACAATGAGCAGTTCTTC. The chain uses TRBV20-1 and TRBJ2-1, with D perhaps matching TRBD2 (5 bases). Deletions cut 2 bases from V and 0 bases from J, with 14 bases between. CDR1 is DFQATT, CDR2 SNEGSKA, per germline (reference sequence). This CDR3 is 16 amino acids long.

The rearrangement uses TRBV20-1 and TRBJ2-5; the D is unclear. This CDR3 spans 11 amino acids. The germline V gene has CDR1 DFQATT and CDR2 SNEGSKA (reference sequence). V lost 2 bases and J lost 2, with 3 bases in between. CDR3 amino acids: CSARLQETQYF. CDR3 sequence (DNA): TGCAGTGCTAGACTGCAAGAGACCCAGTACTTC.

This chain connects TRBV5-1 to TRBJ1-2; 9 bases line up with TRBD1. Germline-derived CDR1 and CDR2 are SGHRS and YFSETQ. V gave up 0 bases and J gave up 7 bases; unmatched junction bases: 1. This CDR3 has 13 residues. Here the CDR3 reads CASSLGTGAGYTF. The CDR3 nucleotides read TGCGCCAGCAGCTTGGGGACAGGGGCTGGCTACACCTTC.

The chain links TRBV7-2 to TRBJ2-5, with no clear D. Germline CDR1 is SGHTA and CDR2 is FQGNSA. The CDR3 totals 14 residues. Trimming took off 1 base at V and 5 bases at J, with 11 bases between the two ends. The CDR3 loop is CASSLDWRRETQYF. CDR3 sequence (DNA): TGTGCCAGCAGCTTAGATTGGCGGCGGGAGACCCAGTACTTC. The variable domain in full, completed from reference TRBV7-2 and TRBJ2-5, reads GAGVSQSPSNKVTEKGKDVELRCDPISGHTALYWYRQSLGQGLEFLIYFQGNSAPDKSGLPSDRFSAERTGGSVSTLTIQRTQQEDSAVYLCASSLDWRRETQYFGPGTRLLVL.

The chain couples TRBV6-5 to TRBJ2-5; possible D gene TRBD1, 5 bases. The V end was cut by 8 bases, the J end by 0 bases, with 10 bases between. This CDR3 is 13 amino acids long. Germline V gene data show CDR1 as MNHEY and CDR2 as SVGAGI. The chain's CDR3 is CASLQDNQETQYF. The CDR3 DNA reads as TGTGCCAGCCTCCAGGACAACCAAGAGACCCAGTACTTC.

The genes are TRBV29-1 and TRBJ2-1, with D possibly being TRBD2 (7 bases). V was cut by 6 bases and J by 8 bases, with 17 bases left in between. Germline lookup yields CDR1 SQVTM and CDR2 ANQGSEA. This CDR3 spans 13 amino acids. CDR3 sequence reads: CSVKTGGGYEQFF. The DNA for the CDR3 is TGCAGCGTGAAGACGGGCGGGGGCTATGAGCAGTTCTTC.

This clonotype has ten or more counts. The CDR3 loop reads CSVGKKDTQYF. The DNA for the CDR3 is TGCAGCGTTGGGAAGAAGGACACGCAGTATTTT. The chain uses TRBV29-1 and TRBJ2-3; no firm D call. The germline V and J ends were trimmed by 4 bases and 9 bases, with 11 bases remaining between them. Germline CDR1 is SQVTM and CDR2 is ANQGSEA. There are 11 residues in the CDR3.

The rearrangement uses TRBV30 and TRBJ2-3; D possibly corresponds to TRBD2 (6 bases). Trimming took off 4 bases at V and 5 bases at J, with 13 bases between the two ends. Germline V gene sequence: CDR1 GTSNPN, CDR2 SVGIG (reference sequence). The CDR3 runs 13 residues. The CDR3 sequence: CAWKRRVGDTQYF. For the CDR3, the DNA is TGTGCCTGGAAGCGGAGGGTGGGAGATACGCAGTATTTT.

V gene TRBV9 combines with J gene TRBJ2-1, with 7 bases fitting TRBD1. Trimming cost V 0 bases and J 9 bases; bases outside gene matches: 18. CDR1 is SGDLS and CDR2 is YYNGEE in the germline V gene. The CDR3 length is 18 residues. The DNA of the CDR3 is TGTGCCAGCAGCGTAGGCCCAATAGTGAGTACAGGGGTGAGTGAGCAGTTCTTC. It translates to CASSVGPIVSTGVSEQFF.

This chain connects TRBV11-1 to TRBJ1-4, with D possibly matching TRBD1 (5 bases). The CDR3 extends over 15 amino acids. CDR1 is SGHAT and CDR2 is FQDESV in the germline V gene (reference sequence). The V end lost 4 bases, the J end lost 8 bases, and 17 bases lay between the germline ends. CDR3 bases: TGTGCCAGCAGCTCCTCAGGGCGAATTGACGAAAAACTGTTTTTT. Its protein product is CASSSSGRIDEKLFF.

The table lists this clonotype with a few counts. The gene calls are TRBV7-9 and TRBJ2-1; 9 nucleotides agree with TRBD1. CDR3 length: 13 residues. CDR1 and CDR2 from the germline V gene are SEHNR and FQNEAQ (reference sequence). V lost 5 bases, J lost 8 bases, and 4 bases stayed unmatched. CDR3 bases: TGTGCCAGCAGCCCAGGGACAGGGTATGAGCAGTTCTTC. It specifies CASSPGTGYEQFF. Full variable domain (missing parts from reference TRBV7-9 and TRBJ2-1): DTGVSQNPRHKITKRGQNVTFRCDPISEHNRLYWYRQTLGQGPEFLTYFQNEAQLEKSRLLSDRFSAERPKGSFSTLEIQRTEQGDSAMYLCASSPGTGYEQFFGPGTRLTVL.

This clonotype has ten or more counts. The chain employs TRBV21-1 and TRBJ2-7; the D call in the table, TRBD1, was not verified against the DNA. TRBV21-1 is a pseudogene. The CDR3 spans 16 residues. The CDR3 is CASSKKEGTGLSEQYF. The CDR3 DNA reads TGTGCCAGCAGCAAGAAAGAAGGGACAGGGCTCTCCGAGCAGTACTTC.

V gene TRBV20-1 combines with J gene TRBJ2-7; 10 nucleotides match TRBD1. The CDR3 contains 17 residues. Germline CDR1 DFQATT, CDR2 SNEGSKA (reference sequence). The V and J ends lost 2 bases and 0 bases, in that order; junction bases with no gene match: 10. The CDR3 here is CSARPPPGQGDSYEQYF. In DNA, the CDR3 is TGCAGTGCTAGACCCCCGCCCGGACAGGGGGACTCCTACGAGCAGTACTTC.

This clonotype was seen just once. V gene TRBV2 combines with J gene TRBJ2-1; 7 bases map to TRBD2. The V segment lost 6 bases and the J segment 8 bases; nucleotides outside the gene matches: 7. The CDR3 is 13 amino acids. Germline CDR1 reads SNHLY; CDR2 reads FYNNEI. The DNA for the CDR3 is TGTGCCAGCAGGGGCCTAGCGGTTGATGAGCAGTTCTTC. Encoded protein: CASRGLAVDEQFF.

This clonotype showed up just a few times. This chain uses TRBV6-6 with TRBJ2-7; D might be TRBD1 (5 bases). This CDR3 contains 14 residues. Germline V gives CDR1 MNHNY, CDR2 SVGAGI (reference sequence). Trimming stripped 5 bases from V and 3 bases from J, with 14 bases between. Here the CDR3 DNA reads TGTGCCAGCAGTCCCAAGCAGGGAAACTACGAGCAGTACTTC. Amino acid sequence: CASSPKQGNYEQYF.

The CDR3 coding sequence is TGTGCCAGCAGCTGCGGACAGGGGATAGGGTACGAGCAGTACTTC. This encodes CASSCGQGIGYEQYF. The chain has TRBV7-9 and TRBJ2-7, with 9 bases fitting TRBD1. The CDR3 is made up of 15 amino acids. Germline assignment: CDR1 SEHNR and CDR2 FQNEAQ (reference sequence). After removal of 4 bases from V and 4 bases from J, the junction contained 8 bases not matched to a gene.

V usage is TRBV20-1 and J usage is TRBJ2-5, with 7 bases identical to TRBD2. TRBJ2-7 matches the DNA end more closely, so the J call is doubtful. Germline values: CDR1 DFQATT, CDR2 SNEGSKA (reference sequence). This CDR3 has 13 residues. The CDR3 spells CSAPTSGGYEQYF. The CDR3 DNA reads TGCAGTGCACCTACATCGGGGGGATACGAGCAGTACTTC.

The chain uses TRBV27 and TRBJ2-7; TRBD2 is a possible D gene (6 bases). CDR1 and CDR2 from the germline V gene are MNHEY and SMNVEV (reference sequence). The CDR3 extends over 12 amino acids. V shed 6 bases and J shed 7 bases, with 13 bases lying between them. The DNA for the CDR3 is TGTGCCAGCAGCGGGAGTTCGTCGGAGCAGTACTTC. Protein product: CASSGSSSEQYF.